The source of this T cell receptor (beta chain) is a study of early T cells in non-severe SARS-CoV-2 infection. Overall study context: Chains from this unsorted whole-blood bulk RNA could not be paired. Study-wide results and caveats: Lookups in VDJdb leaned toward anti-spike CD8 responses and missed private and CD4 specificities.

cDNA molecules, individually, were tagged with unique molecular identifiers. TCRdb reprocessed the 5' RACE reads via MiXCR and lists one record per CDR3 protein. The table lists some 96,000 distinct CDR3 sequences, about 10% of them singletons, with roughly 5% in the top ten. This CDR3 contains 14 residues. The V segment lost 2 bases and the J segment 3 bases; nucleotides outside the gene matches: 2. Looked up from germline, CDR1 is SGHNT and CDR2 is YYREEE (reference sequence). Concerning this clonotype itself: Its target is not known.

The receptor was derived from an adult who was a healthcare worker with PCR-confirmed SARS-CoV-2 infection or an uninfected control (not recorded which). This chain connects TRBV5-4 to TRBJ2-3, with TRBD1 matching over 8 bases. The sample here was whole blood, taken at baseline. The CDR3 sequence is CASSFQGATDTQYF. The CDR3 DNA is TGTGCCAGCAGCTTTCAGGGGGCGACAGATACGCAGTATTTT.